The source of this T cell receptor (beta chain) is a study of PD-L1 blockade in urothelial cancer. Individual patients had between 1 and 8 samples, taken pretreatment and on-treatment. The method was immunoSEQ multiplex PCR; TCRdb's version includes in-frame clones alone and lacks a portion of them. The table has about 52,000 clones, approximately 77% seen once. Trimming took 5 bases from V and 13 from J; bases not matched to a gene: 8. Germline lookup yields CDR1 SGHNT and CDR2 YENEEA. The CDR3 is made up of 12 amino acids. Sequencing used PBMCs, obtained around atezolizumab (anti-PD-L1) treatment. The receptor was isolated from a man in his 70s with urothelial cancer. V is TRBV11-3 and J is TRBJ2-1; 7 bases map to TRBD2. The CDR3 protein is CASSGGWDYQFF. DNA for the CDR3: TGTGCCAGCAGCGGCGGCTGGGACTACCAGTTCTTC.